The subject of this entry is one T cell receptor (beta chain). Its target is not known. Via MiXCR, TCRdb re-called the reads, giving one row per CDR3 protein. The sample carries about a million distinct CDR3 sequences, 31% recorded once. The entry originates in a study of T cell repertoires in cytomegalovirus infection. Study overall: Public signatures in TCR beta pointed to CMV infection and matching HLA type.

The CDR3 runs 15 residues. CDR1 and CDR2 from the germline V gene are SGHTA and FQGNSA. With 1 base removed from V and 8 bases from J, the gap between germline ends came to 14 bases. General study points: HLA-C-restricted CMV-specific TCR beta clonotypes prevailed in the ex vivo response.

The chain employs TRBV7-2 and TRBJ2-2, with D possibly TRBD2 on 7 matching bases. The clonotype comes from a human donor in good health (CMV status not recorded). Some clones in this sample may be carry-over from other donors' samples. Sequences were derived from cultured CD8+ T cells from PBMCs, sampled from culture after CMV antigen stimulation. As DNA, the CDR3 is TGTGCCAGCAGCTTAGTTGCGGGGGCCGGGGGGGAGCTGTTTTTT. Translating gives CASSLVAGAGGELFF.